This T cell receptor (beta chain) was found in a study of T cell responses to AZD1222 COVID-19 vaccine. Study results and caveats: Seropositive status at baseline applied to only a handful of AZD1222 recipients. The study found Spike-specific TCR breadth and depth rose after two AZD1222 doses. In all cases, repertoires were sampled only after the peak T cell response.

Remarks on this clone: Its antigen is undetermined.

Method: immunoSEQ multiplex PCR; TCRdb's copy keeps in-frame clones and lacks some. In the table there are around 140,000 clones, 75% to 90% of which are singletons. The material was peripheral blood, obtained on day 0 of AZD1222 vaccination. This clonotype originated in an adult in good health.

DNA of the CDR3: TGTGCCAGCGGGAGCTCCTACAATGAGCAGTTCTTC. Encoded protein: CASGSSYNEQFF. This sequence joins TRBV6-5 and TRBJ2-1, with a tentative D call TRBD2 (5 bases). This CDR3 comprises 12 residues. Between the trimmed V and J ends, which lost 8 bases and 0 bases, there was a span of 5 bases. Germline-derived CDR1 and CDR2 are MNHEY and SVGAGI.